The 25 T cell receptor beta chains in this list originate from one sample, sequenced in a study of blood T cell repertoires in COVID-19. TCRdb keeps only in-frame clones here, not all; method: immunoSEQ multiplex PCR. The sample consists of around 99,000 clones, about 89% of them appearing once. What was sequenced was peripheral blood. All receptors derive from a woman in her thirties with acute or convalescent COVID-19.

The CDR3 nucleotides read TGTGCCAGCAGCCCTCATCGAGTCTCCAACACTGAAGCTTTCTTT. This encodes CASSPHRVSNTEAFF. The chain combines TRBV11-3 with TRBJ1-1; D not resolved. The CDR3 covers 15 residues. CDR1 SGHNT and CDR2 YENEEA come from the germline V gene. The germline V and J ends were trimmed by 5 bases and 2 bases, with 15 bases remaining between them.

The V call is TRBV29-1, the J call TRBJ2-1, with D possibly matching TRBD2 (5 bases). Between the trimmed V and J ends, which lost 1 base and 8 bases, there was a span of 15 bases. The CDR3 is 14 residues long. Looked up from germline, CDR1 is SQVTM and CDR2 is ANQGSEA. The CDR3 sequence: CSVEVDGVWDEQFF. The CDR3 region has the DNA TGCAGCGTTGAAGTCGACGGGGTTTGGGATGAGCAGTTCTTC.

The chain couples TRBV2 to TRBJ1-1; no definite D call. Germline V lookup: CDR1 SNHLY, CDR2 FYNNEI. V dropped 5 bases and J dropped 4 bases, with 5 bases sitting between them. The CDR3 is 11 residues long. CDR3 loop: CASSLSTEAFF. The CDR3 nucleotides are TGTGCCAGCAGTTTGAGCACTGAAGCTTTCTTT.

This clone appeared a single time. This chain joins TRBV7-3 and TRBJ2-7, with D possibly TRBD1 on 5 matching bases. V lost 0 bases, J lost 1 base, and 10 bases lay in between. Per the germline V gene, CDR1 is SGHTA and CDR2 is FQGTGA. CDR3 size: 15 residues. CDR3 in amino acids: CASSLTGAESYEQYF. CDR3 bases: TGTGCCAGCAGCTTAACAGGGGCGGAATCCTACGAGCAGTACTTC.

The J gene is TRBJ2-7, the V gene TRBV7-2; the D is unclear. The CDR3 has 14 residues. Looked up from germline, CDR1 is SGHTA and CDR2 is FQGNSA. V lost 1 base, J lost 2 bases, and 9 bases lay in between. The CDR3 nucleotides are TGTGCCAGCAGCTTAGGCCAGGTCCCCTACGAGCAGTACTTC. The encoded protein is CASSLGQVPYEQYF.

The rearrangement links TRBV5-5 to TRBJ2-5; 10 nucleotides agree with TRBD2. Germline V gives CDR1 SGHKS, CDR2 YYEKEE (reference sequence). V shed 5 bases and J 2 bases; nucleotides not matched to a gene: 6. This CDR3 region has 15 residues. The CDR3 region is CASSLGLAEQETQYF. CDR3 bases: TGTGCCAGCAGTTTAGGACTAGCGGAACAAGAGACCCAGTACTTC. The full variable domain, with the rest looked up from reference TRBV5-5 and TRBJ2-5, is DAGVTQSPTHLIKTRGQQVTLRCSPISGHKSVSWYQQVLGQGPQFIFQYYEKEERGRGNFPDRFSARQFPNYSSELNVNALLLGDSALYLCASSLGLAEQETQYFGPGTRLLVL.

The sample holds one count of this clone. A read error may account for a junction end that differs from germline. The rearrangement uses TRBV6-6 and TRBJ2-1; 7 nucleotides align to TRBD1. Germline V CDR1 and CDR2: MNHNY, SVGAGI (reference sequence). The CDR3 runs 14 residues. DNA for the CDR3: TGTGCCAGCAGTTTTTGGGACAGTTCCTCAGAGCGGTTCTTC. As protein: CASSFWDSSSERFF.

The chain combines TRBV28 with TRBJ2-7; the D is unclear. The CDR3 length is 14 residues. V was cut by 3 bases and J by 2 bases, with 11 bases left in between. Germline loops: CDR1 MDHEN, CDR2 SYDVKM. The CDR3 DNA sequence: TGTGCCAGCAGTTTGGTAAACAAACCCTACGAGCAGTACTTC. Protein product: CASSLVNKPYEQYF.

The count of this clone is one. The chain joins TRBV12-5 to TRBJ2-5; 11 nucleotides match TRBD2. The V and J ends lost 5 bases and 2 bases, in that order; junction bases with no gene match: 4. This CDR3 is built from 15 residues. Germline V gives CDR1 LGHNT, CDR2 FRNRAP. CDR3 DNA: TGTGCTAGTGGTCAGGGACTAGCGGCTCAAGAGACCCAGTACTTC. Translated, it gives CASGQGLAAQETQYF. The whole variable domain, remainder taken from reference TRBV12-5 and TRBJ2-5, is DARVTQTPRHKVTEMGQEVTMRCQPILGHNTVFWYRQTMMQGLELLAYFRNRAPLDDSGMPKDRFSAEMPDATLATLKIQPSEPRDSAVYFCASGQGLAAQETQYFGPGTRLLVL.

This chain joins TRBV4-3 and TRBJ2-7, with TRBD2 as a possible D gene (6 bases). The length of the CDR3 is 16 residues. V was clipped by 1 base and J by 2 bases, with 15 bases between them. Germline values: CDR1 LGHNA, CDR2 YSLEER. The CDR3 loop reads CASSQGARGTPYEQYF. The CDR3 DNA follows: TGCGCCAGCAGCCAAGGGGCACGGGGGACGCCCTACGAGCAGTACTTC.

This clone was found a few times. This sequence joins TRBV4-1 and TRBJ1-6; 7 bases line up with TRBD1. Germline V gives CDR1 MGHRA, CDR2 YSYEKL. Germline trimming cut 5 bases from V and 8 bases from J; bases unmatched to any gene: 9. CDR3 length equals 15 residues. The CDR3: CASSTTRGIDSPLHF. For the CDR3, the DNA is TGCGCCAGCAGCACTACCAGGGGGATCGATTCACCCCTCCACTTT.

V gene TRBV4-2 combines with J gene TRBJ1-2; 9 bases agree with TRBD1. Germline values: CDR1 LGHNA, CDR2 YNFKEQ. V lost 4 bases to trimming and J lost 4 bases; unmatched junction nucleotides: 7. The CDR3 loop spans 15 amino acids. DNA of the CDR3: TGTGCCAGCAGCCCGGGACAGGGAAAGGGCTATGGCTACACCTTC. Its protein product is CASSPGQGKGYGYTF.

In its sample, this clone is medium-sized. The V and J genes are TRBV7-9 and TRBJ2-2; 10 bases are shared with TRBD2. The germline CDR1 and CDR2 sequences are SEHNR and FQNEAQ (reference sequence). The CDR3 covers 18 residues. Trimming removed 5 bases from V and 7 bases from J; junction bases left unmatched: 16. CDR3 residues: CASSPDPLSGRFHGELFF. The CDR3 DNA reads TGTGCCAGCAGCCCTGATCCTCTTAGCGGGAGGTTTCACGGGGAGCTGTTTTTT. Drawing the rest from reference TRBV7-9 and TRBJ2-2, the complete variable domain is DTGVSQNPRHKITKRGQNVTFRCDPISEHNRLYWYRQTLGQGPEFLTYFQNEAQLEKSRLLSDRFSAERPKGSFSTLEIQRTEQGDSAMYLCASSPDPLSGRFHGELFFGEGSRLTVL.

The chain employs TRBV5-1 and TRBJ2-7; D might be TRBD1 (6 bases). Germline V gene data show CDR1 as SGHRS and CDR2 as YFSETQ. V was pared by 5 bases and J by 3 bases, with 9 bases between. The CDR3 totals 12 residues. CDR3 DNA sequence: TGCGCCAGCAGGCTGGACAGCTACGAGCAGTACTTC. The encoded protein is CASRLDSYEQYF.

The chain combines TRBV5-4 with TRBJ1-2, with 7 positions matching TRBD1. The germline gives CDR1 SGHNT, CDR2 YYREEE (reference sequence). The CDR3 length is 14 residues. With V trimmed by 5 bases and J by 2 bases, 6 bases remained unmatched. The CDR3 is CASRVAGQNYGYTF. CDR3 bases: TGTGCCAGCAGAGTTGCGGGACAGAACTATGGCTACACCTTC.

V is TRBV19 and J is TRBJ1-5, with no clear D. V was shortened by 7 bases and J by 0 bases, with 13 bases between the two germline ends. Germline V lookup: CDR1 LNHDA, CDR2 SQIVND (reference sequence). The CDR3 is 15 amino acids. CDR3 nucleotide sequence: TGTGCCAGTACGCCGGGGAGCTATAGCAATCAGCCCCAGCATTTT. This encodes CASTPGSYSNQPQHF. The full variable domain, rest sourced from reference TRBV19 and TRBJ1-5, is DGGITQSPKYLFRKEGQNVTLSCEQNLNHDAMYWYRQDPGQGLRLIYYSQIVNDFQKGDIAEGYSVSREKKESFPLTVTSAQKNPTAFYLCASTPGSYSNQPQHFGDGTRLSIL.

The chain links TRBV7-2 to TRBJ2-7, with 7 positions matching TRBD2. CDR3 length equals 16 residues. Germline lookup yields CDR1 SGHTA and CDR2 FQGNSA. Unmatched junction bases numbered 11, after V lost 0 bases and J lost 6 bases. Here the CDR3 reads CASSLAGAGVESEQYF. The CDR3 bases are TGTGCCAGCAGCTTAGCTGGCGCGGGGGTTGAGAGCGAGCAGTACTTC.

The chain recombines TRBV7-8 with TRBJ1-4; D is uncertain. The CDR3 contains 17 residues. V lost 1 base and J 10 bases, leaving 22 bases between the germline ends. From germline, CDR1 is SGHVS and CDR2 FQNEAQ. In DNA form, the CDR3 reads TGTGCCAGCAGCTTAGTTTCTGACCCGGGAGGTTTAGGAAAACTGTTTTTT. As protein: CASSLVSDPGGLGKLFF.

This chain uses TRBV7-9 with TRBJ1-4; D unresolved. CDR3 length: 15 residues. The germline CDR1 and CDR2 sequences are SEHNR and FQNEAQ (reference sequence). The germline V and J ends were trimmed by 4 bases and 8 bases, with 17 bases remaining between them. The CDR3, as DNA: TGTGCCAGCAGCTCGAGGACGGGAAGACGGGAAAAACTGTTTTTT. Amino acid sequence: CASSSRTGRREKLFF.

CDR3 residues: CATSAGDSHTGELFF. Written as DNA, the CDR3 is TGTGCCACCAGTGCGGGGGACAGCCACACCGGGGAGCTGTTTTTT. The chain recombines TRBV24-1 with TRBJ2-2, with D perhaps TRBD1 (7 bases). This CDR3 has 15 amino acids. Germline lookup yields CDR1 KGHDR and CDR2 SFDVKD. V lost 5 bases and J lost 3, with 12 bases in between.

The chain joins TRBV10-2 to TRBJ2-7; 9 bases line up with TRBD1. Germline V gene sequence: CDR1 WSHSY, CDR2 SAAADI. The CDR3 covers 13 residues. Trimming cost V 4 bases and J 4 bases; bases outside gene matches: 2. In DNA form, the CDR3 reads TGCGCCAGCAGTGTGGGACAGGGTTACGAGCAGTACTTC. Residues: CASSVGQGYEQYF.

The rearrangement uses TRBV10-3 and TRBJ2-7, with D possibly TRBD1 on 5 matching bases. The CDR3 runs 16 residues. CDR1 and CDR2 from the germline V gene are ENHRY and SYGVKD. Trimming removed 11 bases from V and 3 bases from J, with 26 bases in between. CDR3 bases: TGTGCCTACCCGGGTACCCACAGGAGCGCGAACTACGAGCAGTACTTC. Translated, it gives CAYPGTHRSANYEQYF.

V usage is TRBV2 and J usage is TRBJ1-1; D not resolved. Germline CDR1 reads SNHLY; CDR2 reads FYNNEI. This CDR3 comprises 13 residues. The V end was cut by 2 bases, the J end by 0 bases, with 4 bases between. The CDR3 coding sequence is TGTGCCAGCAGTGAATTAGTGAACACTGAAGCTTTCTTT. As protein: CASSELVNTEAFF.

This chain's CDR3 is CASSLTQTGELFF. The CDR3 DNA is TGTGCCAGCAGCTTAACCCAGACCGGGGAGCTGTTTTTT. The V gene is TRBV7-9, the J gene TRBJ2-2; D unresolved. Germline CDR1 reads SEHNR; CDR2 reads FQNEAQ (reference sequence). The CDR3 spans 13 residues. V lost 2 bases, J lost 5 bases, and 6 bases lay in between. Filled out from reference TRBV7-9 and TRBJ2-2, the complete variable domain reads DTGVSQNPRHKITKRGQNVTFRCDPISEHNRLYWYRQTLGQGPEFLTYFQNEAQLEKSRLLSDRFSAERPKGSFSTLEIQRTEQGDSAMYLCASSLTQTGELFFGEGSRLTVL.

Only one count was recorded for this clone. The chain recombines TRBV13 with TRBJ2-2, with 8 positions matching TRBD2. The CDR3 has 17 amino acids. Germline values: CDR1 PRHDT, CDR2 FYEKMQ (reference sequence). The trim removed 4 bases at V and 7 bases at J, leaving 14 bases unmatched. The CDR3 DNA sequence: TGTGCCAGCAGCTCACCCCGTCGGGGGGGGCGGGACGGGGAGCTGTTTTTT. The encoded protein is CASSSPRRGGRDGELFF.